This is a list of T cell receptor beta chains from one sample in a study of T-cell reconstitution after alpha-beta-depleted transplantation in children. One entry per CDR3 protein results from TCRdb running MiXCR on the PCR reads. Of more than 400,000 distinct CDR3 sequences in the sample, 11% were seen once. Sequenced here: PBMCs, mostly from graft donor cells, sampled 180 days after TCRalphabeta/CD19-depleted stem cell transplant. The receptors shown here come from a female patient aged 2-10 years who had a stem cell transplant for aplastic anemia, so the T cells may come from the graft donor. The conserved cysteine and the conserved F or W are not part of the CDR3 here.

v_gene	j_gene	CDR3aa
TRBV25-1	TRBJ2-1	ASSESRRSLSSYNEQF
TRBV27	TRBJ1-6	ASRGSGVALYNSPLH
TRBV5-1	TRBJ1-1	ASSLFSLGQGGSGTEAF
TRBV7-9	TRBJ2-1	ASSITGRNEQF
TRBV7-6	TRBJ2-2	ASSTGNTGELF
TRBV6-2/TRBV6-3	TRBJ2-2	ASRRVGNTGELF
TRBV15	TRBJ2-2	ATSLRLGSYATTGELF
TRBV12-3/TRBV12-4	TRBJ1-1	ASSPSPRGDTEAF
TRBV6-2/TRBV6-3	TRBJ2-2	ASSYRGRAGELF
TRBV6-5	TRBJ1-6	ASSYSRHRGDSPLH
TRBV28	TRBJ1-5	ASGQFNQPQH
TRBV7-9	TRBJ2-5	ASSLRQGARETQY
TRBV10-3	TRBJ1-5	AISESGDQPQH
TRBV24-1	TRBJ2-1	ATSDRYDSSGRSLPSSNEQF
TRBV29-1	TRBJ2-1	SVERLAGGNEQF
TRBV6-2/TRBV6-3	TRBJ1-2	ASSPRDAYGYT
TRBV12-3/TRBV12-4	TRBJ1-3	ASTSWVSGNTIY
TRBV25-1	TRBJ1-2	ASSQFTDRIYGYT
TRBV6-2/TRBV6-3	TRBJ1-1	ASSYSELRPEAF
TRBV6-2/TRBV6-3	TRBJ2-1	ASSYSTGGLAYNEQF
TRBV7-9	TRBJ2-7	ASSRGQTDYEQY
TRBV4-1	TRBJ2-1	ASSLPKLAIYNEQF
TRBV29-1	TRBJ2-4	SVRPGAGNIQY
TRBV20-1	TRBJ1-2	SARVGRANT
TRBV27	TRBJ2-1	ASRPKGTGVGREVPFNEQF
TRBV20-1	TRBJ2-3	SATPGGAFTDTQY
TRBV29-1	TRBJ1-2	SVEDRAGGNYGYT
TRBV12-3/TRBV12-4	TRBJ2-3	ASSATSGVSTDTQY
TRBV10-3	TRBJ2-1	AISEPRTGEFYNEQF
TRBV2	TRBJ2-3	ASRARDSTDTQY
TRBV7-2	TRBJ1-4	ASSHMTGATNEKLF
TRBV24-1	TRBJ2-1	ATSVGQGWGNEQF
TRBV19	TRBJ2-6	ASTDMDRRSGANVLT
TRBV19	TRBJ2-1	ASSKLGGTNEQF
TRBV7-2	TRBJ2-1	ASSLGYDGREQF
TRBV28	TRBJ2-3	ASSFLAGARY
TRBV29-1	TRBJ2-3	SVEGLAGGFTDTQY
TRBV20-1	TRBJ2-7	SANIGTSSSYEQY
TRBV6-2/TRBV6-3	TRBJ2-6	ARTRDRPNSGANGLT
TRBV7-2	TRBJ1-4	ASSRDRGPEKLF
TRBV13	TRBJ2-3	ASSSQRDPTDTQY
TRBV6-1	TRBJ2-1	ASSPSSGRINEQF